Reported below is one TCR beta chain. This record comes from a study of blood T cells in healthy people across ages. Using a J-beta primer mix together with a sample-barcoded 5' primer, a second PCR was run for roughly 6 to 11 cycles. Every molecule of cDNA carried a tag from a template-switch adaptor with 12 random nucleotides. MiXCR was run by TCRdb on the 5' RACE reads, yielding one entry per CDR3 protein. This table has 850,000 to 1,300,000 distinct CDR3 sequences, under 55% appearing once. Peripheral blood from each donor was collected in a volume of 9.5 to 10 milliliters. The CDR3 runs 13 residues. Trimming stripped 3 bases from V and 2 bases from J, with 8 bases between. Germline V gene data show CDR1 as DFQATT and CDR2 as SNEGSKA (reference sequence).

The clonotype was recovered from a woman aged 55-70 years in good health. The V call is TRBV20-1, the J call TRBJ2-1; no clear D gene. The sample taken for sequencing was blood. The CDR3 DNA sequence: TGCAGTGCTAGTGAGCGTACCTACAATGAGCAGTTCTTC. Amino acid sequence: CSASERTYNEQFF.